This T cell receptor delta chain came from a study of in vitro expanded adult blood gammadelta T cells (dated by TCRdb to 2019 to 2021). A note on the overall study: Among T cells, Vgamma9Vdelta2 cells made up between 94.4% and 100% of the sorted population, reflecting the sort purity. The study compared the TCR repertoire of Vgamma9Vdelta2 T cells expanded in vitro with a mistletoe-extract drug against those expanded with HMBPP or zoledronate. Cells from each donor were stimulated separately with HMBPP, zoledronate or AbnobaViscum P, and TRG and TRD CDR3 repertoires were sequenced for every condition. A few subjects were included in the TCR repertoire analysis.

Receptors were amplified or captured by 5' RACE. For each sample, the RNeasy Micro Kit was used to extract RNA from roughly 9,600 sorted cells. Libraries were built by template-switch reverse transcription followed by PCR amplification of the CDR3gamma and CDR3delta regions. Sequencing of the amplicons was done on an Illumina MiSeq with the V2 300 kit, which yielded 150 bp paired-end reads. In the authors' own workflow: Read quality was checked with FastQC version 0.11.8. CDR3 sequences were built by aligning reads to GenBank TRG or TRD reference genes using MiXCR version 3.0.3. MiXCR ran with default parameters, except that TRDD assembly used 3 instead of 5 consecutive nucleotides. VDJtools version 1.2.1 with default settings was used for repertoire analyses, including normalized Shannon-Wiener diversity, clonotype tracking and multidimensional scaling. Out-of-frame CDR3 sequences and those containing stop codons were excluded from analysis. In TCRdb, clones were called once more from the public reads by CATT, and rows of identical DNA were later combined. These V and J calls derive from TCRdb rather than the authors' analysis. This sample has roughly 700 delta-chain clones in its table, and around 32% of those were observed once. The ten largest clones take up 25% to 30% of the sample.

The treatment or condition tag for this specimen amounts to: AbnobaViscum Pini, a non-fermented European mistletoe (Viscum album, pine host) extract drug, around 910 ug/mL. Following expansion, live CD3+ TCRgammadelta+ Vgamma9+ Vdelta2+ T cells were FACS-sorted using a FACS Aria III. PBMC were pulsed for one day with around 1,100 ug/mL AbnobaViscum P, then washed three times before expansion. Cultures were expanded over roughly 13 days, and IL-2 was replenished every 3 to 4 days. After the one-day stimulant pulse, cells were washed three times and then cultured in medium containing approximately 100 U/mL IL-2. Before culture, peripheral blood mononuclear cells were isolated by Lymphoprep gradient centrifugation and were cryopreserved in liquid nitrogen. This clone was recorded only once. Its antigen is not yet known. It may be a read error: a sequence one base away is much more abundant. Other DNA sequences in the sample encode the same CDR3.

What the authors observed across the whole study: All repertoires came from in vitro expanded cultures of cells from healthy donors, not from patients treated with mistletoe. The TRDV2 repertoire shared between treatments was found to be private to each donor, and TRD repertoires were clustered by subject rather than by stimulant in multidimensional scaling. CDR3 length, diversity and J usage of AbnobaViscum P-expanded Vgamma9Vdelta2 repertoires were found to be similar to those of HMBPP- and zoledronate-expanded repertoires, which suggested a polyclonal response. Top TRGV9 CDR3 clonotypes were largely public, being shared across donors and across all three stimulation conditions.

From the cysteine through the phenylalanine, the CDR3 covers 18 amino acids. The only DNA kept is the CDR3, 54 bases in frame from the first base. CDR1 GEAIGNYY and CDR2 EKD are derived from the germline V gene. Here V drops 3 bases and J drops 0 bases, and the junction holds 10 bases not matched to any gene. The chain employs TRDV2 and TRDJ1, with 12 junctional bases fitting TRDD3. The receptor was derived from an adult in good health. Source: gamma-delta T cells from peripheral blood expanded in culture, taken from an in vitro culture stimulated with Abnoba P. This receptor carries the CDR3 CACDSVLGDTSYTDKLIF. The DNA sequence follows: TGTGCCTGTGACTCCGTGCTGGGGGATACGTCATACACCGATAAACTCATCTTT.